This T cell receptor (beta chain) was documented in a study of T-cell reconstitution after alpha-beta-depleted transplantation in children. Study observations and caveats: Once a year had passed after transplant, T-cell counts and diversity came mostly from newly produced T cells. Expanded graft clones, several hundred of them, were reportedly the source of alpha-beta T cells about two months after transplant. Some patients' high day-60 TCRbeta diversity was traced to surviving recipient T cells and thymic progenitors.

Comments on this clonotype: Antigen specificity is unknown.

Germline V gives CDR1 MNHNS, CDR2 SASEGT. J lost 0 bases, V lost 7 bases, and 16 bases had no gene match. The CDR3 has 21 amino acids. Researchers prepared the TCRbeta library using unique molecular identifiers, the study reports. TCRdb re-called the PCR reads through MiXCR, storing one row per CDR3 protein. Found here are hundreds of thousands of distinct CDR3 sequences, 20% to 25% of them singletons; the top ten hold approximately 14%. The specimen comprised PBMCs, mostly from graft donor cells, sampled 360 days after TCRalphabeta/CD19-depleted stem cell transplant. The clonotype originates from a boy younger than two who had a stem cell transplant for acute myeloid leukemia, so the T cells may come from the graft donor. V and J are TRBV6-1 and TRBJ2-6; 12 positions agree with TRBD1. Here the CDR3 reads CASTERARGQGAYSGANVLTF. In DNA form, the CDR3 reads TGTGCCAGCACCGAAAGAGCGAGGGGACAGGGGGCCTACTCTGGGGCCAACGTCCTGACTTTC.